This T cell receptor (beta chain) was sequenced during a study of T cells in Graves' hyperthyroidism and ophthalmopathy. With respect to this clonotype: Antigen specificity is unknown.

CDR1 is MNHEY and CDR2 is SVGEGT in the germline V gene. This CDR3 has 14 amino acids. The V and J ends lost 1 base and 7 bases respectively, with 11 bases between them. Whole-study results and caveats: It was a median 6.5 months before onset that the model predicted ophthalmopathy.

Using RNA transcripts as the source, TCR beta CDR3 regions were amplified. HTBI primers were used for first-round RT-PCR of the TCR CDR3. MiXCR was run by TCRdb on the multiplex PCR reads, yielding one entry per CDR3 protein. The data contain 300,000 or so distinct CDR3 sequences, roughly 15% of them singletons. Sequenced input: blood. The source is a man aged 25 to 45 with Graves' hyperthyroidism. The V gene is TRBV6-2 or TRBV6-3, the J gene TRBJ2-1; D remains unclear. CDR3: CASSYFRVRNEQFF. The CDR3 nucleotides read TGTGCCAGCAGTTACTTCCGGGTTAGGAATGAGCAGTTCTTC.